The TCR beta chain described here comes from a study of cytomegalovirus exposure and HLA in healthy donors (dated by TCRdb to the late 2010s). With respect to the entire study: An earlier analysis of more than 550 of the donors reported about 300 Gb of sequence data and some 110 million unique TCR beta sequences obtained from 150 million to 200 million T cells. Typing coverage differed by locus: A, B, C, DRB1 and DQB1 were typed in roughly 620-640 donors, DQA1 in 500 to 550, DPA1 in approximately 600, and DPB1 in just under 490. In a later genetic analysis, genome-wide SNP genotypes for about three fifths of the roughly 670 donors were used, and that subset was treated as a discovery cohort. In addition to the first cohort of several hundred subjects, a separate validation cohort of 120 different subjects was used. The study aimed to test whether cataloging public T cell receptors could reveal signatures of past pathogen exposure. Every repertoire in the discovery cohort had been generated on one and the same sequencing platform. HLA typing included class I and class II loci at four-digit resolution. In a later analysis, previously published TCR beta repertoires from fewer than 750 donors were re-analyzed and high-resolution HLA genotyping was added so that TCR occurrence patterns could be studied. Among some 400 genotyped donors of the cohort, an average of roughly 230,000 unique TCR beta nucleotide sequences was sequenced per donor, of which about 19% were non-productive. To decide whether each TCR beta V gene segment behaved as functional or pseudogenic, an earlier analysis of some 540 of the donors relied on high-throughput TCR beta sequencing. The genetic ancestry cluster associated with self-reported Caucasian donors included about 84% of the 300 to 400 genotyped donors. The study profiled the T cell repertoires of hundreds of subjects by immunosequencing and related them to cytomegalovirus serostatus. An early release covering 550 to 650 HLA-typed donors comprised approximately 290 gigabases of sequencing data and tens of millions of unique TCR sequences. To predict cytomegalovirus infection status, the study brought together high-throughput TCR immunosequencing, statistical association of individual TCRs with disease status, and machine learning. Roughly five DR-DQ haplotypes were handled as single units for association and clustering because linkage in the cohort was strong. Rather than drawing on any new phenotypic data, the later analysis identified candidate immune exposures from TCR beta sequences and the way those sequences occurred across donors. Donor age, sex, ethnicity and CMV serostatus were compiled together with the repertoire data. The paper's findings and limits, for the study overall: A later analysis reported that several top co-occurrence clusters appeared linked to parvovirus B19, influenza, CMV and Epstein-Barr virus. Correlated functional status among segregating V segments might reflect linkage disequilibrium, but an unknown experimental factor could not be ruled out. In both the original and validation cohorts, the classifier was reported to diagnose cytomegalovirus status with high specificity and sensitivity. CMV serostatus was the only immune exposure information available for the cohort. HLA typing was unavailable for some donors at each locus, so association tests used only the typed subset. Because counts were too low, seventeen rarely observed V segments, including chromosome 9 orphons, were left out of the earlier analysis of several hundred of the donors. Most CMV-associated TCR beta chains appeared to be HLA-restricted in a later analysis, and the HLA associations seemed to be driven largely by CMV exposure. Strong co-occurrence of HLA alleles, especially DR and DQ, made assigning TCR associations to individual alleles difficult. This cohort had only TCR beta chains sequenced, and the lack of alpha or paired-chain data limited which features could be detected. Sequencing depth was assumed to be roughly uniform across donors in the presence/absence analyses, though that assumption may not hold. In vitro tests confirmed that a few of the cytomegalovirus-associated TCR beta chains recognize cytomegalovirus antigens. In a later genetic analysis, a missense DCLRE1C variant was associated with V-gene and J-gene trimming of TCR beta chains, and the association was replicated in an independent cohort. The study listed 150 to 200 TCR beta chains as associated with cytomegalovirus. In a later analysis, the rate of TCR association differed among HLA loci, with DRB1 alleles having the most associated TCRs and HLA-C alleles having the fewest. Broadly in line with IMGT annotations, most TCR beta V segments showed up in productive rearrangements about 87% or about 30% of the time in an earlier analysis of 450 to 750 of the donors. In a later analysis, HLA-associated TCR beta chains were found to be more clonally expanded and to have lower generation probabilities than equally common non-associated chains. It was suggested by the authors that the approach could potentially be generalized to other disease states and immunological phenotypes. A later analysis associated about 17,000 TCR beta sequences with specific HLA alleles at a false discovery rate of 0.05. According to a later genetic analysis, donors in an Asian-associated ancestry cluster had fewer N-insertions in productive TCRs than the approximately 690-donor mean. The sequencing pipeline was judged likely to have produced a cluster of highly shared sequence variants as a technical artifact. Most TCR sequences were seen in very few donors, while some public TCRs were found in many individuals. A further reported finding was that TCR beta sequences accurately predicted the HLA-A and HLA-B alleles for most subjects in the first cohort.

Libraries were constructed by the immunoSEQ multiplex PCR assay. For the multiplex PCR, a mixture combining 60 forward primers for TCR Vbeta segments and 13 reverse primers for TCR Jbeta segments was used. The CDR3 region of rearranged TCR beta genes was amplified from genomic DNA by a multiplex PCR assay. Amplified TCR beta libraries were sequenced as 87-base-pair reads on the Illumina HiSeq System. Per the authors' processing: Across the 670 or so repertoires, a later analysis counted 75 million to 90 million unique TCR beta chains, about 10 million of which were shared by at least two donors. Raw reads were error-corrected and collapsed into unique sequences by a nearest-neighbor algorithm in which closely related sequences were merged to remove PCR and sequencing errors. V, D and J gene segments were assigned by aligning CDR3 sequences to IMGT reference sequences. Each retained sequence needed at least a six-nucleotide match to both a V gene segment and a J gene segment. Rearrangements were classified as productive when the CDR3 lacked stop codons and remained in frame with V and J, and all other rearrangements were classified as non-productive. Following IMGT convention, CDR3 was defined as the stretch from the second conserved V-encoded cysteine to the conserved J-encoded phenylalanine. Sequences without an unambiguous match to a single V gene segment were excluded from the earlier analysis of several hundred of the donors. An earlier analysis of 450 to 650 of the donors called V segments functional above 56.7% productive rearrangements and segregating when the between-donor standard deviation exceeded 5%. To diagnose cytomegalovirus status from the catalog of TCR beta chain sequences, a statistical classification framework was built. V and J gene assignment, in a later analysis, came from comparing TCR nucleotide sequences with IMGT/GENE-DB human TR gene sequences. Using the TCRdist pipeline, a later analysis assigned CDR3 sequences along with most-parsimonious VDJ recombination scenarios. A later analysis defined each TCR beta chain by its CDR3 amino acid sequence plus V-gene family, and excluded reads lacking a unique V-gene family. As a way to deal with suspected cross-contamination and a sequencing artifact, a later analysis dropped 450 to 600 nucleotide sequences that were highly shared and had low generation probability. A later analysis calculated a clonal expansion index for each public chain from normalized within-repertoire ranks of inferred template counts. Generation probabilities in a later analysis came from a VDJ recombination model fitted to out-of-frame rearrangements, and those results were checked against IGoR. In a later analysis, TCR-TCR, TCR-HLA and TCR-CMV co-occurrence was scored with hypergeometric tests, and a repertoire-size bias correction was applied to TCR pairs. To estimate false discovery rates, a later analysis permuted the HLA or CMV assignments 20 times. In a later analysis, co-occurring TCRs were grouped with DBSCAN, and TCRdist sequence similarity was added when clustering was performed within HLA-allele-positive subsets. Co-occurrence clustering excluded repertoires with fewer than 30,000 or more than 120,000 public chains, plus five with anomalous nucleotide sharing. TCRdb holds this immuneACCESS table with in-frame rearrangements only. Some clones are missing; in checked studies, unresolved V genes explain under half, and the rest has no known cause. The DNA gave D and trimming, while V, J and clone size come from that table. The sample yields 100,000 to 150,000 clones; roughly 78% were counted once. The ten biggest clones cover just under 6.5% of the sample.

This clone occurred a few times. The antigen it recognizes is unknown. The input lacks base qualities; no much larger clone sits a single base away. The cohort comprised around 700 healthy bone marrow donors. All cohort members were sampled while nominally healthy, although unrecorded immune exposures were likely present. The donor was CMV seronegative and was included in the group of under 450 seronegative cohort members. A peripheral blood sample was collected from each donor, and TCR beta sequencing was performed on peripheral blood mononuclear cells. Genomic DNA extraction from the blood cell samples was performed with the Qiagen DNeasy Blood Extraction Kit. This sequence was found in a middle-aged woman in good health and CMV-seronegative. The sample was PBMCs.

The CDR3 loop reads CASSLGGREGGDTQYF. The DNA sequence follows: TGTGCCAGCAGCTTGGGTGGGCGGGAGGGCGGAGATACGCAGTATTTT. The chain couples TRBV5-4 to TRBJ2-3, and TRBD2 aligns with 9 junction nucleotides. The germline V gene (reference sequence) yields SGHNT for CDR1 and YYREEE for CDR2. From its cysteine to its phenylalanine, the CDR3 spans 16 amino acids. Solely the CDR3 DNA is kept, with 48 bases framed from the first base. The junction shows trimming of 0 bases on V and 5 bases on J, and the gene matches do not reach 7 bases of it.